These T cell receptor beta chains were read from a single sample in a study of T-cell memory formation after mild COVID-19. One entry per CDR3 protein, called by TCRdb with MiXCR from the 5' RACE reads. The sample contains about 290,000 distinct CDR3 sequences, approximately 16% of which appear only once. The sample was PBMCs or a T cell subset sorted from them (not recorded which). The receptors here all came from a man between 18 and 29 years old who had mild COVID-19 (a few samples of this study predate the infection). Cell type and time point are not known. CDR3s include the opening cysteine and the closing phenylalanine or tryptophan. Each record gives: clone size, CDR3 length, D gene, V gene, J gene, CDR3 protein, CDR3 DNA. D genes are given only for firm matches. Clone sizes are given selectively: once, few, many, or a class where the clone is expanded.

many	13	.	TRBV6-4	TRBJ2-2	CASSEGATGELFF	TGTGCCAGCAGTGAGGGGGCCACCGGGGAGCTGTTTTTT
few	15	TRBD1	TRBV20-1	TRBJ1-6	CSYTRVGQRNSPLHF	TGCAGTTACACACGAGTGGGACAGCGAAATTCACCCCTCCACTTT
.	14	.	TRBV18	TRBJ1-4	CASSSVQGNEKLFF	TGTGCCAGCTCGTCTGTACAGGGAAATGAAAAACTGTTTTTT
many	15	.	TRBV6-1	TRBJ2-1	CASDSNLRLYNEQFF	TGTGCCAGCGATTCGAACCTTCGGCTCTACAATGAGCAGTTCTTC
few	16	TRBD1	TRBV15	TRBJ1-4	CATSRGLGQGEEKLFF	TGTGCCACCAGCAGAGGGTTGGGACAGGGAGAAGAAAAACTGTTTTTT
.	13	.	TRBV29-1	TRBJ1-1	CSVVGRRPTEAFF	TGCAGCGTTGTTGGGCGCCGACCCACTGAAGCTTTCTTT
.	17	.	TRBV27	TRBJ2-1	CASSQSLGGAVYNEQFF	TGTGCCAGCAGTCAATCTTTGGGGGGGGCCGTCTACAATGAGCAGTTCTTC
many	15	TRBD1	TRBV18	TRBJ1-1	CASSPFRGRGTEAFF	TGTGCCAGCTCTCCGTTCAGGGGGCGCGGCACTGAAGCTTTCTTT
.	14	TRBD1	TRBV11-1	TRBJ1-1	CASSLYGQGEKAFF	TGTGCCAGCAGCCTCTACGGACAGGGGGAAAAAGCTTTCTTT
once	11	.	TRBV18	TRBJ2-3	CACAGLDTQYF	TGTGCCTGCGCCGGGCTAGATACGCAGTATTTT
.	15	.	TRBV5-6	TRBJ2-7	CASSQTTDLIFEQYF	TGTGCCAGCAGCCAAACCACCGACTTGATATTCGAGCAGTACTTC
.	12	.	TRBV7-9	TRBJ2-5	CASSAQPETQYF	TGTGCCAGCAGCGCACAACCTGAGACCCAGTACTTC
.	19	.	TRBV4-2	TRBJ1-5	CASSQDTRGEAGTGQPQHF	TGTGCCAGCAGCCAAGATACTCGGGGGGAGGCAGGGACGGGGCAGCCCCAGCATTTT
few	16	TRBD1	TRBV9	TRBJ2-2	CASSVRDRINTGELFF	TGTGCCAGCAGCGTGCGGGACAGGATCAACACCGGGGAGCTGTTTTTT
.	13	TRBD2	TRBV7-2	TRBJ2-3	CASSYTRGDTQYF	TGTGCCAGCAGCTACACGCGGGGGGATACGCAGTATTTT
.	18	TRBD2	TRBV7-6	TRBJ2-1	CASSLVSRSGGGGDEQFF	TGTGCCAGCAGCTTAGTTTCCCGCAGCGGGGGGGGAGGCGATGAGCAGTTCTTC
.	16	.	TRBV12-3/TRBV12-4	TRBJ2-5	CASSPPGPGTGETQYF	TGTGCCAGCAGTCCCCCCGGGCCTGGAACTGGAGAGACCCAGTACTTC
few	15	TRBD1	TRBV2	TRBJ2-5	CASRPAGTGDETQYF	TGTGCCAGCAGACCCGCCGGGACAGGGGACGAGACCCAGTACTTC
few	16	TRBD2	TRBV20-1	TRBJ2-5	CSARPTSGGSWETQYF	TGCAGTGCCCGTCCGACTAGCGGGGGATCTTGGGAGACCCAGTACTTC
.	16	TRBD1	TRBV9	TRBJ2-6	CASGGQVLSGANVLTF	TGTGCCAGCGGCGGACAGGTGCTTTCTGGGGCCAACGTCCTGACTTTC
.	12	.	TRBV6-5	TRBJ1-4	CASSHGTEKLFF	TGTGCCAGCTCACACGGGACAGAAAAACTGTTTTTT
.	12	.	TRBV23-1	TRBJ1-1	CEMGQGNTEAFF	TGCGAAATGGGGCAGGGGAACACTGAAGCTTTCTTT
.	13	.	TRBV6-2/TRBV6-3	TRBJ1-6	CASSDYRNSPLHF	TGTGCCAGCAGTGACTACAGGAATTCACCCCTCCACTTT
few	15	.	TRBV11-3	TRBJ2-2	CASSSGPMNTGELFF	TGTGCCAGCAGCTCGGGGCCTATGAACACCGGGGAGCTGTTTTTT
many	14	TRBD1	TRBV5-6	TRBJ2-3	CASSRQGSTDTQYF	TGTGCCAGCAGCCGACAGGGAAGCACAGATACGCAGTATTTT
few	13	.	TRBV12-3/TRBV12-4	TRBJ2-5	CASNNGAQETQYF	TGTGCCAGCAATAACGGGGCACAAGAGACCCAGTACTTC
.	15	TRBD2	TRBV5-1	TRBJ2-5	CASSLEPGGQETQYF	TGCGCCAGCAGCTTGGAACCGGGGGGGCAGGAGACCCAGTACTTC
.	16	TRBD1	TRBV10-3	TRBJ2-3	CAISEGWGQLTDTQYF	TGTGCCATCAGTGAGGGATGGGGACAGCTCACAGATACGCAGTATTTT
few	13	TRBD1	TRBV7-9	TRBJ1-1	CASILTGRTEAFF	TGTGCCAGCATCCTGACAGGGCGCACTGAAGCTTTCTTT
.	15	.	TRBV6-5	TRBJ1-4	CASSTSGRENEKLFF	TGTGCCAGCAGCACCTCCGGCAGGGAGAATGAAAAACTGTTTTTT
few	16	TRBD1	TRBV25-1	TRBJ2-3	CASSRFRGHDRDTQYF	TGTGCCAGCAGCCGCTTCAGGGGGCATGATCGAGATACGCAGTATTTT
many	13	.	TRBV7-2	TRBJ2-2	CASSNQFAGELFF	TGTGCCAGCAGTAACCAGTTCGCCGGGGAGCTGTTTTTT
.	13	.	TRBV3-1	TRBJ1-6	CASTQGNNSPLHF	TGTGCCAGCACCCAAGGGAATAATTCACCCCTCCACTTT
many	13	TRBD1	TRBV6-4	TRBJ2-1	CASRGTGYNEQFF	TGTGCCAGCAGAGGGACAGGGTACAATGAGCAGTTCTTC
.	14	.	TRBV4-2	TRBJ1-5	CASSQVGGLQPQHF	TGTGCCAGCAGCCAAGTTGGGGGGTTACAGCCCCAGCATTTT
.	15	TRBD1	TRBV6-5	TRBJ1-1	CASSYGGTASTEAFF	TGTGCCAGCAGTTACGGCGGGACAGCTAGCACTGAAGCTTTCTTT
few	14	.	TRBV27	TRBJ1-6	CTSSKGQLEEPLHF	TGCACCAGCAGTAAAGGACAGCTCGAGGAGCCCCTCCACTTT
.	14	.	TRBV6-6	TRBJ1-4	CASSPGLRFRKLFF	TGTGCCAGCTCCCCGGGACTACGCTTTAGAAAACTGTTTTTT
few	17	.	TRBV4-1	TRBJ1-5	CASSQDRDSDSNQPQHF	TGCGCCAGCAGCCAAGATCGAGACAGCGATAGCAATCAGCCCCAGCATTTT
few	11	.	TRBV20-1	TRBJ2-1	CSARLLNEQFF	TGCAGTGCTAGACTGCTCAATGAGCAGTTCTTC
.	13	.	TRBV5-6	TRBJ2-5	CASSPQGGETQYF	TGTGCCAGCAGCCCCCAGGGGGGAGAGACCCAGTACTTC
few	11	.	TRBV5-1	TRBJ1-1	CASREGSEAFF	TGCGCCAGCAGGGAAGGTTCTGAAGCTTTCTTT
few	14	.	TRBV18	TRBJ1-1	CASSPRTVDTEAFF	TGTGCCAGCTCACCACGAACTGTCGACACTGAAGCTTTCTTT
many	18	TRBD2	TRBV6-5	TRBJ2-3	CASSLTEIIAGARNTQYF	TGTGCCAGCAGTCTCACAGAGATAATAGCGGGGGCCAGGAATACGCAGTATTTT
few	12	.	TRBV11-2	TRBJ2-1	CASSFTGTHLFF	TGTGCCAGCAGCTTCACCGGGACACATCTGTTCTTC
.	16	TRBD2	TRBV2	TRBJ2-3	CASIELPGLGTDTQYF	TGTGCCAGCATAGAACTTCCGGGACTAGGGACAGATACGCAGTATTTT
few	16	TRBD1	TRBV4-3	TRBJ2-7	CASSPLPGQGYNEQYF	TGCGCCAGCAGCCCCCTTCCAGGACAGGGGTACAACGAGCAGTACTTC
few	14	TRBD2	TRBV6-1	TRBJ2-5	CASTTTSAQETQYF	TGTGCCAGCACTACGACTAGCGCCCAAGAGACCCAGTACTTC
few	14	.	TRBV7-8	TRBJ2-5	CASSFGTAQETQYF	TGTGCCAGCAGCTTTGGGACCGCCCAAGAGACCCAGTACTTC
.	13	.	TRBV29-1	TRBJ2-1	CSVEDRGGNEQFF	TGCAGCGTTGAAGATCGGGGCGGCAATGAGCAGTTCTTC
few	15	.	TRBV29-1	TRBJ2-5	CSVPGPGGVGETQYF	TGCAGCGTCCCCGGTCCCGGGGGTGTTGGAGAGACCCAGTACTTC
.	13	TRBD1	TRBV28	TRBJ1-3	CAAMQGAGNTIYF	TGTGCCGCCATGCAGGGGGCAGGAAACACCATATATTTT
few	12	.	TRBV24-1	TRBJ1-5	CATSQSNQPQHF	TGTGCCACCAGTCAGAGCAATCAGCCCCAGCATTTT
few	15	TRBD2	TRBV7-2	TRBJ2-5	CASSLSGGSPETQYF	TGTGCCAGCAGCTTATCGGGGGGATCCCCAGAGACCCAGTACTTC
.	14	TRBD1	TRBV7-2	TRBJ2-1	CASSLERTGNEQFF	TGTGCCAGCAGCTTAGAAAGGACAGGGAATGAGCAGTTCTTC
few	14	TRBD1	TRBV29-1	TRBJ2-5	CSVGQRTGQETQYF	TGCAGCGTTGGGCAGCGGACAGGCCAAGAGACCCAGTACTTC
few	17	TRBD1	TRBV12-3/TRBV12-4	TRBJ1-2	CASSLRGGAGIHYGYTF	TGTGCCAGCAGTTTAAGAGGGGGCGCGGGAATCCACTATGGCTACACCTTC
.	15	.	TRBV5-1	TRBJ1-1	CASSFAGRVFTEAFF	TGCGCCAGCAGCTTCGCCGGTCGGGTTTTCACTGAAGCTTTCTTT
few	13	.	TRBV27	TRBJ1-5	CASSLRGIQPQHF	TGTGCCAGCAGTTTAAGGGGGATTCAGCCCCAGCATTTT
.	11	.	TRBV14	TRBJ2-1	CASSQVAEQFF	TGTGCCAGCAGCCAAGTTGCAGAACAGTTCTTC